This T cell receptor beta chain comes out of a study of T cell responses to AZD1222 COVID-19 vaccine. Study results and limitations: The study found vaccine-associated CD4 TCRs spanning spike, dominant at 160-218 and 743-854. Clonal diversity may have been underestimated in mostly white British donors.

Of note for this clone: Its target is unknown.

The assay was immunoSEQ multiplex PCR, and TCRdb's table has in-frame clones only and misses some. The table has 80,000 to 100,000 clones, around 89% seen once. Germline-derived CDR1 and CDR2 are GTSNPN and SVGIG (reference sequence). The CDR3 sequence is 13 residues long. Trimming removed 5 bases at V and 0 bases at J, with 8 bases between. The sample here was peripheral blood, taken on day 0 of AZD1222 vaccination. The TCR comes from an adult in good health. The chain couples TRBV30 to TRBJ2-1; no firm D call. CDR3 DNA: TGTGCCTGGGAACCTGACTCCTACAATGAGCAGTTCTTC. Amino acids: CAWEPDSYNEQFF.